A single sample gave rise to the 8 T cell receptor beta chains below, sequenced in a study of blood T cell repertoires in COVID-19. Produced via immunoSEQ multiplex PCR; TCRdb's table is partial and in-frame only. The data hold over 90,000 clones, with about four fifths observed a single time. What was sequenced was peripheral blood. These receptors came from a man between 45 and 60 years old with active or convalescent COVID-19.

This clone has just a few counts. DNA for the CDR3: TGTGCCAGCAGTTACTCCCCGGGATCACCCCTCCACTTT. The encoded protein is CASSYSPGSPLHF. The chain has TRBV6-5 and TRBJ1-6, with D uncertain. The CDR3 has 13 amino acids. Trimming took off 0 bases at V and 10 bases at J, with 7 bases between the two ends. Germline CDR1 is MNHEY and CDR2 is SVGAGI.

CDR3 DNA: TGTGCCAGCAGTTTATGGGGAGACGGCAATCAGCCCCAGCATTTT. Its protein is CASSLWGDGNQPQHF. This chain connects TRBV27 to TRBJ1-5; D not resolved. The CDR3 has 15 residues. Germline V gives CDR1 MNHEY, CDR2 SMNVEV (reference sequence). V lost 1 base and J 2 bases, leaving 9 bases between the germline ends.

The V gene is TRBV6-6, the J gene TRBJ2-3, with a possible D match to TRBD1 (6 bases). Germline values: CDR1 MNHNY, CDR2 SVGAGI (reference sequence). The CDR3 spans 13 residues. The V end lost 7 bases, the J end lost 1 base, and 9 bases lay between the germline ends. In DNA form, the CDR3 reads TGTGCCAGCACAGGGGACGGCACAGATACGCAGTATTTT. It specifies CASTGDGTDTQYF.

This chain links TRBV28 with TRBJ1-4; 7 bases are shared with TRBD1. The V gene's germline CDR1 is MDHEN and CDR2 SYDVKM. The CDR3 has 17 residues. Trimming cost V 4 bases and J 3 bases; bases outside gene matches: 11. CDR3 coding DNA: TGTGCCAGCAGTTCCCCTCCAGGGACAGCTTCTAATGAAAAACTGTTTTTT. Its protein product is CASSSPPGTASNEKLFF.

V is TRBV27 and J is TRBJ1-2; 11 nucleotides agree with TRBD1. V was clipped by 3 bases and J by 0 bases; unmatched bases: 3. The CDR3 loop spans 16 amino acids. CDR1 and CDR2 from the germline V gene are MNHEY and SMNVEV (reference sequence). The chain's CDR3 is CASSFGGQGANYGYTF. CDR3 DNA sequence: TGTGCCAGCAGTTTCGGGGGACAGGGGGCTAACTATGGCTACACCTTC.

CDR3 sequence reads: CASSQHLRTGEADTQYF. The CDR3 region has the DNA TGTGCCAGCAGCCAACACCTAAGGACAGGGGAGGCAGATACGCAGTATTTT. The chain recombines TRBV3-1 (or the pseudogene TRBV3-2) with TRBJ2-3, with 9 nucleotides matching TRBD1. This CDR3 is 17 amino acids long. V was clipped by 2 bases and J by 4 bases; unmatched bases: 10. The germline gives CDR1 LGHDT, CDR2 YNNKEL (reference sequence).

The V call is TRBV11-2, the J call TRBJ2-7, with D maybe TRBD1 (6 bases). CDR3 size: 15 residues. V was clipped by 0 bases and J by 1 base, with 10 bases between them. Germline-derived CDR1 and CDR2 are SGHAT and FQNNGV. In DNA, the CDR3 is TGTGCCAGCAGCTTAGATGGGGACACTTCCTACGAGCAGTACGTC. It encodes CASSLDGDTSYEQYV.

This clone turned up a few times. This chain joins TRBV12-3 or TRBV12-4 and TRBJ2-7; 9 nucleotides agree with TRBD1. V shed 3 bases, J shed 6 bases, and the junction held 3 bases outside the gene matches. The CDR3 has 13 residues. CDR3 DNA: TGTGCCAGCAGTTTCGGGACAGGGCGCGAGCAGTACGTC. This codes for CASSFGTGREQYV.